The clone carrying this T cell receptor beta chain was found once. From germline, CDR1 is MNHEY and CDR2 SMNVEV (reference sequence). The CDR3 runs 16 residues. Trimming removed 8 bases from V and 4 bases from J, with 21 bases in between. This entry belongs to a study of blood T cell repertoires in COVID-19. Here immunoSEQ multiplex PCR was the method, and the copy in TCRdb shows in-frame clones only, minus some. In the table there are about 190,000 clones, 88% of which are singletons. Specimen: peripheral blood. This receptor was identified in a man aged 35 to 55 with active or convalescent COVID-19. This chain links TRBV27 with TRBJ1-5, with D unclear. The CDR3 DNA sequence: TGTGCCAGCCGACCTCTGGGCGTATATCCGAATCAGCCCCAGCATTTT. It translates to CASRPLGVYPNQPQHF.